Listed here are 2 T cell receptor beta chains from one sample, sequenced in a study of blood T cell repertoires in COVID-19. Assay used: immunoSEQ multiplex PCR; TCRdb lists only in-frame clones, some missing. The repertoire holds more than 100,000 clones, with roughly 83% as singletons. Sequencing was done on a sample of peripheral blood. These receptors all come from a woman aged 25 to 39 who had recovered from COVID-19.

J is TRBJ2-5 and V is TRBV6-5; 8 bases agree with TRBD2. The J segment lost 9 bases and the V segment lost 7 bases, leaving 16 bases of the junction unmatched. Germline V CDR1 and CDR2: MNHEY, SVGAGI. The CDR3 covers 15 residues. The chain's CDR3 is CASIKTGGGGPSQYF. DNA for the CDR3: TGTGCCAGCATAAAGACCGGTGGCGGGGGGCCGTCCCAGTACTTC.

The chain couples TRBV27 to TRBJ1-3; 8 bases are a match to TRBD1. Losses at the gene ends were 2 bases for V and 4 bases for J; bases not matched to a gene: 4. This CDR3 has 15 amino acids. The germline CDR1 and CDR2 sequences are MNHEY and SMNVEV (reference sequence). This CDR3 is CASSLDRGFGNTIYF. DNA for the CDR3: TGTGCCAGCAGTTTAGACAGGGGATTCGGAAACACCATATATTTT.